This T cell receptor beta chain was recovered during a study of neoadjuvant nivolumab and ipilimumab in lung cancer. Some clones are missing from TCRdb's copy, which holds only in-frame ones; the method was immunoSEQ multiplex PCR. The table has approximately 26,000 clones, 80% seen once; the top ten hold under 8%. The sample was peripheral blood, taken before neoadjuvant nivolumab, alone or with ipilimumab. The origin of this receptor is an adult with non-small cell lung cancer.

CDR3 loop: CASSEKDEQFF. In DNA, the CDR3 is TGTGCCAGCAGTGAAAAGGATGAGCAGTTCTTC. The V call is TRBV6-1, the J call TRBJ2-1; D remains ambiguous. V lost 2 bases, J lost 8 bases, and 4 bases lay in between. This CDR3 contains 11 residues. The germline V gene has CDR1 MNHNS and CDR2 SASEGT.